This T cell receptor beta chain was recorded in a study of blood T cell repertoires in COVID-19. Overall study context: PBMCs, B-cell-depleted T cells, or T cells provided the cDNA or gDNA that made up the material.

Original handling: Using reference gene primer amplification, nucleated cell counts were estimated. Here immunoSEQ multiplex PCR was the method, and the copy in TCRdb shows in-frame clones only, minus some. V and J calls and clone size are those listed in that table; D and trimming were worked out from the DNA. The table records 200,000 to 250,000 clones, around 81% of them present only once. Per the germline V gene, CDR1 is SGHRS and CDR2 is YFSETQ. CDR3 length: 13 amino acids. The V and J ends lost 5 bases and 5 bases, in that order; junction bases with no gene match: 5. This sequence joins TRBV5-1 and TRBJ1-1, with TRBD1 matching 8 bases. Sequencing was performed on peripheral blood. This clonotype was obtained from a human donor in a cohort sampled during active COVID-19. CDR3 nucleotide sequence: TGCGCCAGCAGTTTTACAGGGGGAACTGAAGCTTTCTTT. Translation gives CASSFTGGTEAFF.